This TCR beta chain was observed in a study of T cells in Graves' hyperthyroidism and ophthalmopathy. Background on the study: The initial diagnosis was the point when peripheral blood was collected, ahead of any treatment.

Thyroid ultrasound, orbital computed tomography, clinical symptoms, and serum thyroxine and TRAb underpinned diagnoses. Study-wide results and caveats: Progression to ophthalmopathy was predicted a median of roughly 6.6 months early. Most expanded thyroid clonotypes above 0.001 recurred in blood.

With V trimmed by 6 bases and J by 3 bases, 12 bases remained unmatched. The CDR3 is 16 amino acids. CDR1 MNHNS and CDR2 SASEGT come from the germline V gene. Points on this clonotype: Its antigen is unknown.

Amplification yielded TCR beta CDR3 regions, with RNA transcripts as the source. TCR CDR3 regions were first amplified by RT-PCR with HTBI primers. In TCRdb, the multiplex PCR reads were re-called with MiXCR into one record per CDR3 protein. The sample lists about 250,000 distinct CDR3 sequences, roughly 22% occurring once. The source of this sequence is a woman aged 40 to 50 with Graves' ophthalmopathy. Sequenced sample: blood. The J gene is TRBJ1-2, the V gene TRBV6-1; TRBD1 matches 8 bases. CDR3 sequence reads: CASRAGGRGQHYGYTF. The CDR3 DNA sequence: TGTGCCAGCAGGGCTGGGGGCAGGGGGCAACACTATGGCTACACCTTC.